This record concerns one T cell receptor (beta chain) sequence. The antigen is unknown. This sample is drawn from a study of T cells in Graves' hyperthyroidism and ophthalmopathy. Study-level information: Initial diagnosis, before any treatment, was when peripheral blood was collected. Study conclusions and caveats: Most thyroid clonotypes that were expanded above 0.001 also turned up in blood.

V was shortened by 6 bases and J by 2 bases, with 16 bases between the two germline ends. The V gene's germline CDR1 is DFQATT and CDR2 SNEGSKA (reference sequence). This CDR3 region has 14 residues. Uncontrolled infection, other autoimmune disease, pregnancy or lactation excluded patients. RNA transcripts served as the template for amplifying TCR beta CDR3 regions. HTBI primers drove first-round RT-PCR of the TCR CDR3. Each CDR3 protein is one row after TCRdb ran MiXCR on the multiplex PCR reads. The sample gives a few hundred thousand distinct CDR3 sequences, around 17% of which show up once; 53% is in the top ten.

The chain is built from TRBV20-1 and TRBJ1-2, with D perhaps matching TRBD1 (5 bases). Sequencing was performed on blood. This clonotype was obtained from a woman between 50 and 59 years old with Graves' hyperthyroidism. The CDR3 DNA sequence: TGCAGTGCCTTAGACTTACAGGAGAACTATGGCTACACCTTC. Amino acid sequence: CSALDLQENYGYTF.